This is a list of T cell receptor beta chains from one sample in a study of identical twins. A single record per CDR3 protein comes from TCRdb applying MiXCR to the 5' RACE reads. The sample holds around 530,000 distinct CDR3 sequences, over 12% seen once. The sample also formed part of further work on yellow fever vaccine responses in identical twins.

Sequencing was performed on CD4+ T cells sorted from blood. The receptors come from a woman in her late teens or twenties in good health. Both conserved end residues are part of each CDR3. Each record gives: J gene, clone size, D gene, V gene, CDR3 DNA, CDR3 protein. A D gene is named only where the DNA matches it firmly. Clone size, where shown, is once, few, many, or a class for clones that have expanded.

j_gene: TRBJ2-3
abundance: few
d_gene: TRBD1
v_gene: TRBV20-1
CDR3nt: TGCAGCGCCCAGGGGGCTAGCACAGATACGCAGTATTTT
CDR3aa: CSAQGASTDTQYF

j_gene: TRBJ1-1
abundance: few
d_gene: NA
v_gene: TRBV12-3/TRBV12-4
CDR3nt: TGTGCCAGCAGTTTAGCGGGGGGTTGGAACACTGAAGCTTTCTTT
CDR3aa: CASSLAGGWNTEAFF

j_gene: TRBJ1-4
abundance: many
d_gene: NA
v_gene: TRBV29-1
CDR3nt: TGCAGCGCCGGACATCCATCTGGGGAAAAACTGTTTTTT
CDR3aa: CSAGHPSGEKLFF

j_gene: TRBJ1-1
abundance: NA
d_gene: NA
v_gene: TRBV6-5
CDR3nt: TGTGCCAGCAGTTACAGGGCCGGGACTGAAGCTTTCTTT
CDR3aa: CASSYRAGTEAFF

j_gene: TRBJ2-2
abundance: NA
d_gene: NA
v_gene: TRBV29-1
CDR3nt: TGCAGCGCCACCGTCCTTTCCGGGACGTTCACCGGGGAGCTGTTTTTT
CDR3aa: CSATVLSGTFTGELFF

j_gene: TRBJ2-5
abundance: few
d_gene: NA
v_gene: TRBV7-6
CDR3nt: TGTGCCAGCAGCTTTAGTCCGACGGAGACCCAGTACTTC
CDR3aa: CASSFSPTETQYF

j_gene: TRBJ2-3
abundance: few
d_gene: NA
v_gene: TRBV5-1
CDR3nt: TGCGCCAGCAGCTTGGACGTACCTAGCACAGATACGCAGTATTTT
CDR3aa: CASSLDVPSTDTQYF

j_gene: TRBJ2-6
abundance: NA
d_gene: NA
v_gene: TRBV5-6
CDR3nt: TGTGCCAGCAGCCCCTACGGCAGGTCGGGGGCCAACGTCCTGACTTTC
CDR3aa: CASSPYGRSGANVLTF

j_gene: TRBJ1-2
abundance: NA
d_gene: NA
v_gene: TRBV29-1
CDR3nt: TGCAGCGGACAGGAGAACTATGGCTACACCTTC
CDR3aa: CSGQENYGYTF

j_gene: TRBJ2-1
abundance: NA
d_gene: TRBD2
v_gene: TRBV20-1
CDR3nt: TGCAGTGCTAGTCCGACTAGCGGGAGTGATGAGCAGTTCTTC
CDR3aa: CSASPTSGSDEQFF

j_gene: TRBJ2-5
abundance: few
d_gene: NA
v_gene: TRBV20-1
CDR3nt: TGCAGTGCTAGAATAGGTCAAGAGACCCAGTACTTC
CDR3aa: CSARIGQETQYF

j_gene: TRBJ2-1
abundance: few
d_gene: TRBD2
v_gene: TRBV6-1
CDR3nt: TGTGCCAGCACCTCCGGGGCTAGCGGAGACTACAATGAGCAGTTCTTC
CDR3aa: CASTSGASGDYNEQFF

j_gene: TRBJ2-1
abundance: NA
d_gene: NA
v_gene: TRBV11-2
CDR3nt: TGTGCCAGCAGCTCCTCCGGGGGGCTGTTCTTC
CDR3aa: CASSSSGGLFF

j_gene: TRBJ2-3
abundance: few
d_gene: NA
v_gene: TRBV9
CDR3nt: TGTGCCAGCACTGGCCAGATCACAGATACGCAGTATTTT
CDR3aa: CASTGQITDTQYF

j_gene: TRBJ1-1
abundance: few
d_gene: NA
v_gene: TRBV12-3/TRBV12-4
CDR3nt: TGTGCCAGCGGATACACTGAAGCTTTCTTT
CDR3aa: CASGYTEAFF

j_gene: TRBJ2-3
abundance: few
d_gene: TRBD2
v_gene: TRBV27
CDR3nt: TGTGCCAGCAGTTTATCGTGGGGGACTAGCGGGAGGAAGGGCACAGATACGCAGTATTTT
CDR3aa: CASSLSWGTSGRKGTDTQYF

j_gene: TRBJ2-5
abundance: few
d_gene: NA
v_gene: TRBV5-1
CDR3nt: TGCGCCAGCAAAGGAGGGGAGCAAGAGACCCAGTACTTC
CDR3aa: CASKGGEQETQYF